This record covers a single T cell receptor beta chain. Its cognate antigen is unknown. Sequencing was preceded by expansion of antigen-specific CD4+ T cells with viral peptide pools in the ViraFEST assay. Isolating CD4+ T cells followed more than eight days of culture. The vaccine given was either BNT162b2 or mRNA-1273, in two doses. Wells of roughly 2.1 million PBMC each were grown with about 9.8 IU/ml IL-2 and roughly 9.2 ug/ml peptides. V was cut by 0 bases and J by 2 bases, with 14 bases left in between. CDR1 and CDR2 (germline): LGHDT, YNNKEL (reference sequence). The CDR3 totals 16 residues. This record belongs to a study of vaccination effects on CD4 cells after COVID-19. Looking at the study overall: After the second dose, samples were taken at median day 72.

Some clones are missing from TCRdb's copy, which holds only in-frame ones; the method was immunoSEQ multiplex PCR. The sample shows 22,000 or so clones, 60% to 80% of them seen only once. This chain links TRBV3-1 (or the pseudogene TRBV3-2) with TRBJ2-7; possibly TRBD1 for D (6 bases). This specimen was CD4+ T cells from PBMCs cultured with HCoV-229E spike peptides, taken after COVID-19 vaccination. This TCR came from a human donor who received a COVID-19 vaccine. CDR3 protein: CASSQDWQQGPYEQYF. Written as DNA, the CDR3 is TGTGCCAGCAGCCAAGATTGGCAACAGGGCCCCTACGAGCAGTACTTC.